This T cell receptor beta chain was recorded in a study of PD-1 blockade in mismatch repair-deficient tumors. Study at large: Patients had approximately 11 mismatch repair-deficient cancer types, all previously treated and progressing. Points from the study as a whole: Rapid post-treatment expansion, then contraction, generally preceding radiologic response, marked tumor-resident clones.

J lost 2 bases, V lost 3 bases, and 3 bases had no gene match. The CDR3 has 14 residues. Per the germline V gene, CDR1 is SGHKS and CDR2 is YYEKEE (reference sequence). The repertoire was sequenced with immunoSEQ multiplex PCR; TCRdb's copy has only in-frame clones and lacks some. The table records some 120,000 clones, 60% to 85% of them present only once. As regards this clone: The antigen is unknown.

Every patient had mismatch repair deficiency by PCR or immunohistochemistry. The chain employs TRBV5-5 and TRBJ2-3; TRBD2 matches 7 bases. The specimen comprised peripheral blood, sampled approximately 64 weeks after starting pembrolizumab. This TCR came from an adult with mismatch repair-deficient cancer. Here the CDR3 DNA reads TGTGCCAGCAGCTCGGGAGGAAACACAGATACGCAGTATTTT. Protein: CASSSGGNTDTQYF.